These T cell receptor beta chains were read from a single sample in a study of CD8 T cells in Susac syndrome. MiXCR, applied by TCRdb to the immunoSEQ multiplex PCR reads, yields one record per CDR3 protein. Found here are some 180,000 distinct CDR3 sequences, just under 95% of them singletons; the top ten hold 0.1%. The sample taken for sequencing was CD4+ T cells from PBMCs. These receptors were obtained from a human donor in good health. The conserved cysteine and the conserved F or W are not part of the CDR3 here.

V gene: TRBV11-1; CDR3 protein: ASSLVWAYEQY
V gene: TRBV6-2/TRBV6-3; CDR3 protein: ASSSAGLAEHTQY
V gene: TRBV29-1; CDR3 protein: SVEVGGENIQY
V gene: TRBV27; CDR3 protein: ASSPIGSYNEQF
V gene: TRBV6-2/TRBV6-3; CDR3 protein: ASSQIGTEAF
V gene: TRBV27; CDR3 protein: ASSPRDASDTQY
V gene: TRBV4-2; CDR3 protein: ASSQDLQGGKTQY
V gene: TRBV19; CDR3 protein: ACSGTGPQPQH
V gene: TRBV12-3/TRBV12-4; CDR3 protein: ASSLRSSYNEQF
V gene: TRBV2; CDR3 protein: ASRQFTGKETQY
V gene: TRBV20-1; CDR3 protein: SARPYLGPIYEQY
V gene: TRBV24-1; CDR3 protein: ATSDVDSYEQY
V gene: TRBV3-1; CDR3 protein: ASSQLAGMNTEAF
V gene: TRBV24-1; CDR3 protein: ATSDAQFPSNTDTQY
V gene: TRBV21-1; CDR3 protein: ARTRDTASYEQY
V gene: TRBV27; CDR3 protein: ASSRLAGELF
V gene: TRBV20-1; CDR3 protein: SARGTGLAYEQY
V gene: TRBV29-1; CDR3 protein: SVPGPGQQY
V gene: TRBV20-1; CDR3 protein: SETRSGRWDEQF
V gene: TRBV7-8; CDR3 protein: ASSFDRVSGETQY
V gene: TRBV28; CDR3 protein: ASSLSLSQGRETQY
V gene: TRBV29-1; CDR3 protein: SVVGISYGYT
V gene: TRBV3-1; CDR3 protein: ASSQVGTGLIQY
V gene: TRBV30; CDR3 protein: AWRKAGQTGGYT
V gene: TRBV20-1; CDR3 protein: SDRDTEAF
V gene: TRBV20-1; CDR3 protein: SAIPGTGGETEAF
V gene: TRBV30; CDR3 protein: AWSVTSGTYEQY
V gene: TRBV12-3/TRBV12-4; CDR3 protein: ASTFSGVLSSYNEQF
V gene: TRBV4-3; CDR3 protein: ASSQEREYGTQY
V gene: TRBV4-3; CDR3 protein: ASNRDRGIDEQF
V gene: TRBV14; CDR3 protein: ASSQVGRYTEAF
V gene: TRBV27; CDR3 protein: ASSRGYGANTGELF
V gene: TRBV20-1; CDR3 protein: SAGGVSSGSLSTEQF